The clone carrying this TCR beta chain was picked up one time. Its antigen remains unidentified. The CDR3 contains 14 residues. Germline values: CDR1 MDHEN, CDR2 SYDVKM. The V and J ends lost 2 bases and 2 bases, in that order; junction bases with no gene match: 3. This sample is part of a study of cytomegalovirus exposure and HLA in healthy donors. Overall study results and limits: Clusters of TCRs from the first cohort tended to co-occur in the 90 to 150 validation repertoires (as a later analysis found).

The data were produced by immunoSEQ multiplex PCR, yet TCRdb's version contains in-frame clones alone and is incomplete. The table includes hundreds of thousands of clones, 70% to 90% detected once. Specimen: PBMCs. The origin of this receptor is a woman aged 30 to 39 in good health and CMV-seropositive. V usage is TRBV28 and J usage is TRBJ2-7; 7 positions match TRBD2. CDR3 sequence: CASSLGDYAYEQYF. CDR3 in DNA: TGTGCCAGCAGTTTAGGGGACTACGCCTACGAGCAGTACTTC. The whole variable domain, filled in from reference TRBV28 and TRBJ2-7, reads DVKVTQSSRYLVKRTGEKVFLECVQDMDHENMFWYRQDPGLGLRLIYFSYDVKMKEKGDIPEGYSVSREKKERFSLILESASTNQTSMYLCASSLGDYAYEQYFGPGTRLTVT.